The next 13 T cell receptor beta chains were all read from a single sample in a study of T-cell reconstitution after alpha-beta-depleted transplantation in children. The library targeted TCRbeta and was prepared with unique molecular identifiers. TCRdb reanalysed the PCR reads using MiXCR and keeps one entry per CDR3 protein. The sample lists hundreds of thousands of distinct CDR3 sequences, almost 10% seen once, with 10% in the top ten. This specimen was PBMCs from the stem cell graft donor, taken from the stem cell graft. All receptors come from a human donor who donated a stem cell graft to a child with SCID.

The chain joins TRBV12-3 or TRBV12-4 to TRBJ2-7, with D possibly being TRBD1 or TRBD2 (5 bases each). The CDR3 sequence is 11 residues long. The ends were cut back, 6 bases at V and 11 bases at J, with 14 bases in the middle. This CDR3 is CASRYGTEKYF. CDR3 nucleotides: TGTGCCAGCAGATATGGGACGGAAAAGTACTTC.

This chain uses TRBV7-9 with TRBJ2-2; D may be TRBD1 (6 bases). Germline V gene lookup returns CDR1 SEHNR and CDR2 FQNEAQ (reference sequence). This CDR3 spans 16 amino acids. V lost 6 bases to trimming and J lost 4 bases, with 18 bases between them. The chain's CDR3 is CASSWPGQGFTGELFF. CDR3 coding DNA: TGTGCCAGCAGTTGGCCCGGGCAGGGGTTCACCGGGGAGCTGTTTTTT.

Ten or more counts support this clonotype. CDR3 sequence: CASSFFAPPNEKLFF. CDR3 in DNA: TGTGCCAGCAGTTTCTTTGCGCCTCCTAATGAAAAACTGTTTTTT. The chain recombines TRBV12-3 or TRBV12-4 with TRBJ1-4, with D uncertain. The CDR3 runs to 15 residues. Trimming removed 3 bases at V and 3 bases at J, with 11 bases between.

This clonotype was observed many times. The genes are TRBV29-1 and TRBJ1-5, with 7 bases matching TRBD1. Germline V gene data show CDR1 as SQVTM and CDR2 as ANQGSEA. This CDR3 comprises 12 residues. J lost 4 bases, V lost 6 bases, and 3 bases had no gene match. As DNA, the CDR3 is TGCAGCGTAGGGACAGCTAATCAGCCCCAGCATTTT. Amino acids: CSVGTANQPQHF.

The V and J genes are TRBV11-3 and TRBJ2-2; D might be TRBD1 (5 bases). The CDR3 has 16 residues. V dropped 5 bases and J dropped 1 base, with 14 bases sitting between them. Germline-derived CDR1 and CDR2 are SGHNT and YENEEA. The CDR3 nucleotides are TGTGCCAGCAGCCCCTTGGGGCAGGGGAACACCGGGGAGCTGTTTTTT. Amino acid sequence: CASSPLGQGNTGELFF.

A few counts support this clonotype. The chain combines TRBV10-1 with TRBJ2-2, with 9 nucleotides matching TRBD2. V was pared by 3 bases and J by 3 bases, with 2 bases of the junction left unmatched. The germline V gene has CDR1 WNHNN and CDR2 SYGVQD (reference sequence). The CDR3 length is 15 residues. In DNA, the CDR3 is TGCGCCAGCAGTGAAGTAGCGGGGGACACCGGGGAGCTGTTTTTT. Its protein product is CASSEVAGDTGELFF.

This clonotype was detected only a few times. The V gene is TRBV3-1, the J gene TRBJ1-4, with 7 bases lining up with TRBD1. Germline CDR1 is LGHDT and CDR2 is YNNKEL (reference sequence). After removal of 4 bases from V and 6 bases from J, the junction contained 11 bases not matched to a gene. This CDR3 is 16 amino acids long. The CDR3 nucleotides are TGTGCCAGCAGCCTAGGGACAGCGGTAGCCTATGAAAAACTGTTTTTT. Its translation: CASSLGTAVAYEKLFF.

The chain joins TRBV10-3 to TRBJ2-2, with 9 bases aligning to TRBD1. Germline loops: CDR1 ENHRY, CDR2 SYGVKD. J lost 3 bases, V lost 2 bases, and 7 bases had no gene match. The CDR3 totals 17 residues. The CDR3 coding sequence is TGTGCCATCAGTGAGCCACAGGGGGCGGGTTACACCGGGGAGCTGTTTTTT. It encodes CAISEPQGAGYTGELFF.

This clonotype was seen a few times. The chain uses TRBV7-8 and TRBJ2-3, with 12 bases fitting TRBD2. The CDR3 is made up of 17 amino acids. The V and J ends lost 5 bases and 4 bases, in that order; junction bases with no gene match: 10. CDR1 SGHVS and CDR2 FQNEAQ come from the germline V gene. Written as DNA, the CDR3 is TGTGCCAGCAGCGAGACTAGCGGGGGCCGTAGGGCAGATACGCAGTATTTT. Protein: CASSETSGGRRADTQYF.

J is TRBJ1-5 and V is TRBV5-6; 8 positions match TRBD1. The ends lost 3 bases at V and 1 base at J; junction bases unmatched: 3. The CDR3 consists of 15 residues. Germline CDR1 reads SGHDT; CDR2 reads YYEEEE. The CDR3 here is CASSYYRGSNQPQHF. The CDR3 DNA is TGTGCCAGCAGCTATTACAGGGGGAGCAATCAGCCCCAGCATTTT.

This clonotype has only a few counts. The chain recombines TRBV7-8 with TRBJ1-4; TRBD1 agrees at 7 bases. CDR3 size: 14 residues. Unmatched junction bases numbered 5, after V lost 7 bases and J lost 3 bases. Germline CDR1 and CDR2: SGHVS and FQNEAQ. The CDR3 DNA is TGTGCCAGCACCCTTACAGGGGCTAATGAAAAACTGTTTTTT. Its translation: CASTLTGANEKLFF.

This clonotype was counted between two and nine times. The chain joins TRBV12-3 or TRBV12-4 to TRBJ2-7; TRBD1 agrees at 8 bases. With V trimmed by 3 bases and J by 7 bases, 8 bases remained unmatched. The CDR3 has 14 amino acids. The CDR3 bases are TGTGCCAGCAGTTTGTGGGACAGGATTATGGAGCAGTACTTC. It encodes CASSLWDRIMEQYF.

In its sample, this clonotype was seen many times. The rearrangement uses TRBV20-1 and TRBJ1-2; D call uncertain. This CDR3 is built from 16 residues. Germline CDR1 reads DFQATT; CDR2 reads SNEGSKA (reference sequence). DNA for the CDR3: TGCAGCACGGAAGGGAAGGCAGACGCTTCTGGCTATGGCTACACCTTC. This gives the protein CSTEGKADASGYGYTF.